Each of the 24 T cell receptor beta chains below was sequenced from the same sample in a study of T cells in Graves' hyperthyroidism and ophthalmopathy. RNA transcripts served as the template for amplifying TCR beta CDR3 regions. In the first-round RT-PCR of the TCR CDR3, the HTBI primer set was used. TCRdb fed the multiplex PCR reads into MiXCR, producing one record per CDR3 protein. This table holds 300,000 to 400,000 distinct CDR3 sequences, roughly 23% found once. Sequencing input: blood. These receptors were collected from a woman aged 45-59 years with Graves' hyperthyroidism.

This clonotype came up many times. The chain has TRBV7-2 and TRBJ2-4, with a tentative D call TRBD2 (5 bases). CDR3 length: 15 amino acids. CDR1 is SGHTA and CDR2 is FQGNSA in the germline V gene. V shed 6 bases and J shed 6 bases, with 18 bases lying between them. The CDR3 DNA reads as TGTGCCAGCAGGAAAGACTGGGGAGATTCAAACATTCAGTACTTC. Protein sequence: CASRKDWGDSNIQYF.

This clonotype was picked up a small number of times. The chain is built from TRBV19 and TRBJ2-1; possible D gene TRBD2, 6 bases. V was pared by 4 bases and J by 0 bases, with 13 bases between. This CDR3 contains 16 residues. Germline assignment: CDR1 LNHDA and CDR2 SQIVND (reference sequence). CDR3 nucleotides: TGTGCCAGTAGTAGGGGACTTCCCAGCTCCTACAATGAGCAGTTCTTC. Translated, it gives CASSRGLPSSYNEQFF.

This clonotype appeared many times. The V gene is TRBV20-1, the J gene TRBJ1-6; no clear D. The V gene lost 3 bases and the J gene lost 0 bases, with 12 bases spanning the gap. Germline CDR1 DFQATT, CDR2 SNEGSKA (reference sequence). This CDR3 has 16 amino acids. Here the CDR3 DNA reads TGCAGTGCTAGTTTGTTTAGGAGCTCCTATAATTCACCCCTCCACTTT. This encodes CSASLFRSSYNSPLHF.

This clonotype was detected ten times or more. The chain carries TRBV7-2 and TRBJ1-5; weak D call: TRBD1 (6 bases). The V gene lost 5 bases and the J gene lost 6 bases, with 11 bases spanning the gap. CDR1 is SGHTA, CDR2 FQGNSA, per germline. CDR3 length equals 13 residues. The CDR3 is CASSPQGGQPQHF. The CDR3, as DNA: TGTGCCAGCAGCCCCCAAGGGGGTCAGCCCCAGCATTTT.

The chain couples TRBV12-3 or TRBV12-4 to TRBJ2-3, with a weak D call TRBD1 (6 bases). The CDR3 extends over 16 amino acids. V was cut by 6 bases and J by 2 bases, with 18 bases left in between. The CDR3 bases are TGTGCCAGCAGCTCCTATTTGACAGGTGACACAGATACGCAGTATTTT. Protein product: CASSSYLTGDTDTQYF.

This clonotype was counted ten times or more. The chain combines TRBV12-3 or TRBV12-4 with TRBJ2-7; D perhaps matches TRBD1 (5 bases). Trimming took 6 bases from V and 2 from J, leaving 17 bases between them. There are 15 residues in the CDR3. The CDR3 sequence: CASSGPDNLPYEQYF. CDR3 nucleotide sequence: TGTGCCAGCAGCGGACCGGACAACCTACCCTACGAGCAGTACTTC.

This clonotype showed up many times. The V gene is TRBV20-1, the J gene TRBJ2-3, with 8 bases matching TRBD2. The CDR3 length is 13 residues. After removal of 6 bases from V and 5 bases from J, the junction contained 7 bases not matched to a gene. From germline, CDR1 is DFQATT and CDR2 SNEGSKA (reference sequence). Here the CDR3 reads CSAPGTRGDTQYF. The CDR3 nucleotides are TGCAGTGCCCCAGGGACTAGAGGAGATACGCAGTATTTT.

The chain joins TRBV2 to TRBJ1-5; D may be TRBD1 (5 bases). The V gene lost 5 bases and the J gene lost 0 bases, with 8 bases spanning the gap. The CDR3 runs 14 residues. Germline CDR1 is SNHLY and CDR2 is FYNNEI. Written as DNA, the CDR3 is TGTGCCAGCAGTCGGACACTTAGCAATCAGCCCCAGCATTTT. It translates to CASSRTLSNQPQHF.

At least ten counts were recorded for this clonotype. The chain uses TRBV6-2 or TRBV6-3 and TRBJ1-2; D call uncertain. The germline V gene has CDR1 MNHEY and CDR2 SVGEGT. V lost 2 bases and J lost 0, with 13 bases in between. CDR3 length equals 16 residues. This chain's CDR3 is CASSYAGPRTNYGYTF. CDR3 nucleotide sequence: TGTGCCAGCAGTTACGCGGGTCCTAGGACTAACTATGGCTACACCTTC.

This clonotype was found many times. The CDR3 region has the DNA TGTGCCAGCAAACGGGACAGGGGAGGGGTAGATACGCAGTATTTT. It specifies CASKRDRGGVDTQYF. The chain couples TRBV6-1 to TRBJ2-3; TRBD1 matches 10 bases. The junction had 9 bases not matched to a gene; V was cut back by 7 bases and J by 5 bases. The CDR3 totals 15 residues. Per germline, CDR1 MNHNS and CDR2 SASEGT.

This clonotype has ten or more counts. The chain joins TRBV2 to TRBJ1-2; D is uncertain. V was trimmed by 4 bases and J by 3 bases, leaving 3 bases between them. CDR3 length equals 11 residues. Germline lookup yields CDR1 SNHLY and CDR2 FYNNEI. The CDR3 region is CASSGDYGYTF. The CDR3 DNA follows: TGTGCCAGCAGTGGGGACTATGGCTACACCTTC.

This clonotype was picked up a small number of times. The CDR3 loop reads CASNGAITTNTGELFF. In DNA form, the CDR3 reads TGTGCCAGCAATGGTGCGATCACAACAAACACCGGGGAGCTGTTTTTT. The chain carries TRBV7-9 and TRBJ2-2; no clear D gene. Looked up from germline, CDR1 is SEHNR and CDR2 is FQNEAQ (reference sequence). Between the trimmed V and J ends, which lost 7 bases and 2 bases, there was a span of 17 bases. CDR3 length: 16 residues.

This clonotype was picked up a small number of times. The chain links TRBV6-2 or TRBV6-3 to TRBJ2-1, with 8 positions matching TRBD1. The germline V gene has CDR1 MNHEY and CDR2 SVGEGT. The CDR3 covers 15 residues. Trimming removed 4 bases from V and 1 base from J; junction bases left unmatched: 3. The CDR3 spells CASSLQGASYNEQFF. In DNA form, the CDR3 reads TGTGCCAGCAGTTTGCAGGGGGCATCCTACAATGAGCAGTTCTTC.

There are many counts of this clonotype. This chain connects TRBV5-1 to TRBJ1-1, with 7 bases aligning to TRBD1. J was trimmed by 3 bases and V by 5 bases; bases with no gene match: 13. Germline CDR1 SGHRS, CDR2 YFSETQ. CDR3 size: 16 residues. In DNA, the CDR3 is TGCGCCAGCAGGGGGGAGGGGGCGATTCGGTACACTGAAGCTTTCTTT. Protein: CASRGEGAIRYTEAFF.

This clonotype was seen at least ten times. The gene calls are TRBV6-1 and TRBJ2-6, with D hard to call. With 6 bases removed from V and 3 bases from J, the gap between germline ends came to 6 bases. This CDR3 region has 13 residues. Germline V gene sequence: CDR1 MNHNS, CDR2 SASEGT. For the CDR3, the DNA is TGTGCCAGCAGGGTGGATGGGGCCAACGTCCTGACTTTC. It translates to CASRVDGANVLTF.

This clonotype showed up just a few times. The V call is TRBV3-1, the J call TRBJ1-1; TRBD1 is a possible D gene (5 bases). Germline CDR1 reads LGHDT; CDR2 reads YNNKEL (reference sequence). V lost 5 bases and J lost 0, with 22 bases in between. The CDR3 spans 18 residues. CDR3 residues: CASSLDGSRRQMNTEAFF. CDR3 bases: TGTGCCAGCAGCTTAGATGGGTCACGTCGACAGATGAACACTGAAGCTTTCTTT.

CDR3 region: CASDLSGHTGELFF. The DNA of the CDR3 is TGTGCCAGTGACTTGTCAGGCCACACCGGGGAGCTGTTTTTT. The chain employs TRBV19 and TRBJ2-2; D call uncertain. Germline assignment: CDR1 LNHDA and CDR2 SQIVND (reference sequence). CDR3 length: 14 residues. V was trimmed by 8 bases and J by 3 bases, leaving 13 bases between them.

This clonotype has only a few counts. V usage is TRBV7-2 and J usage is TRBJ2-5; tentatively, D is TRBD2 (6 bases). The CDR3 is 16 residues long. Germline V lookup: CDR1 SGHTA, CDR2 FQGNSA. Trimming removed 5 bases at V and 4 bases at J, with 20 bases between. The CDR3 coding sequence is TGTGCCAGCAGCGCCCTCGGGGGAACATATGGAGAGACCCAGTACTTC. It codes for CASSALGGTYGETQYF. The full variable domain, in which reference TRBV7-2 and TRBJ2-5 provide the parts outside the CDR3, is GAGVSQSPSNKVTEKGKDVELRCDPISGHTALYWYRQSLGQGLEFLIYFQGNSAPDKSGLPSDRFSAERTGGSVSTLTIQRTQQEDSAVYLCASSALGGTYGETQYFGPGTRLLVL.

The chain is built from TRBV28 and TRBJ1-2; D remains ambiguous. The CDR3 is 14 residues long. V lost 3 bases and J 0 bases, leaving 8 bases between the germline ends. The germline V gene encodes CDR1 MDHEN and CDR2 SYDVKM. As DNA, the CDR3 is TGTGCCAGCAGTTTGGGGTATACTAACTATGGCTACACCTTC. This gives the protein CASSLGYTNYGYTF.

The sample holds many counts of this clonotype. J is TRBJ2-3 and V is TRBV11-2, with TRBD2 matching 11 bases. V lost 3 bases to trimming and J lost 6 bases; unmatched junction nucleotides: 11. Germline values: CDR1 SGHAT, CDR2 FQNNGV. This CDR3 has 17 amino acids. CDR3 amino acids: CASSFTGLTSGEDTQYF. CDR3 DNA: TGTGCCAGCAGCTTCACCGGACTGACTAGCGGGGAGGATACGCAGTATTTT.

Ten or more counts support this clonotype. CDR3 coding DNA: TGCAGTGCTAGAGATTCGGCGGGGGGGTACGAGCAGTACTTC. It is translated as CSARDSAGGYEQYF. V usage is TRBV20-1 and J usage is TRBJ2-7, with 9 nucleotides matching TRBD2. J lost 4 bases, V lost 0 bases, and 4 bases had no gene match. The germline CDR1 and CDR2 sequences are DFQATT and SNEGSKA (reference sequence). This CDR3 has 14 amino acids.

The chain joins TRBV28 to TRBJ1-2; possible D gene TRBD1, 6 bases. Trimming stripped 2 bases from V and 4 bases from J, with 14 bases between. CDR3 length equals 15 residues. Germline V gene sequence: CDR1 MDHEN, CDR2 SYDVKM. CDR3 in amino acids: CASSLIKDRPYGYTF. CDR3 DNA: TGTGCCAGCAGTTTAATCAAGGACAGACCCTATGGCTACACCTTC.

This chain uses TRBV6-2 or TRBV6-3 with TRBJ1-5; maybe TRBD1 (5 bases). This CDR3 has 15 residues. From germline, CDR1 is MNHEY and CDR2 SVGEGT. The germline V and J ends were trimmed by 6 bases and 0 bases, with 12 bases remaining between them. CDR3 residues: CASSIDSYSNQPQHF. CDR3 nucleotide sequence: TGTGCCAGCAGCATAGACAGCTATAGCAATCAGCCCCAGCATTTT.

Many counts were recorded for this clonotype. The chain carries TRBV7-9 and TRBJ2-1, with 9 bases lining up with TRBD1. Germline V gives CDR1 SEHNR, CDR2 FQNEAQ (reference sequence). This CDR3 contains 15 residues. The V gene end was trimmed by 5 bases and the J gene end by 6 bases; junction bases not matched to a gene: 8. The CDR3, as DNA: TGTGCCAGCAGCGCTTGGACAGGGGCCCTCAATGAGCAGTTCTTC. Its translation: CASSAWTGALNEQFF. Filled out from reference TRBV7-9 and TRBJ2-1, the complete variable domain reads DTGVSQNPRHKITKRGQNVTFRCDPISEHNRLYWYRQTLGQGPEFLTYFQNEAQLEKSRLLSDRFSAERPKGSFSTLEIQRTEQGDSAMYLCASSAWTGALNEQFFGPGTRLTVL.